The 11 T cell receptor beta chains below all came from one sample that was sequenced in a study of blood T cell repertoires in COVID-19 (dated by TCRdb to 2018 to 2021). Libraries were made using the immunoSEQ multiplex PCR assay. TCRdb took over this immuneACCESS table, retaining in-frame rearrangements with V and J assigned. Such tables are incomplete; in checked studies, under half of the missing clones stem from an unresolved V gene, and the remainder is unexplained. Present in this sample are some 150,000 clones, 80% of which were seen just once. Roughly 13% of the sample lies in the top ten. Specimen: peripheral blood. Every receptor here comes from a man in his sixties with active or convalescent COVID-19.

The CDR3 region has the DNA TGCGCCAGCAGCTTGAGTCAGGGGGTTTCCTACGAGCAGTACTTC. Translation gives CASSLSQGVSYEQYF. This chain links TRBV5-1 with TRBJ2-7, with 7 bases matching TRBD1. Germline values: CDR1 SGHRS, CDR2 YFSETQ. V shed 1 base and J 1 base; nucleotides not matched to a gene: 5. This CDR3 has 15 amino acids.

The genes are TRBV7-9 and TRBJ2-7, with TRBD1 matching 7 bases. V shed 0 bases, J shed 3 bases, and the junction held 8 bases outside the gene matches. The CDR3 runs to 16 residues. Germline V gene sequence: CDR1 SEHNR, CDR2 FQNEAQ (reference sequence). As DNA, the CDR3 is TGTGCCAGCAGCTTAGCCAGGGACAGTAAAGACTACGAGCAGTACTTC. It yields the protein CASSLARDSKDYEQYF.

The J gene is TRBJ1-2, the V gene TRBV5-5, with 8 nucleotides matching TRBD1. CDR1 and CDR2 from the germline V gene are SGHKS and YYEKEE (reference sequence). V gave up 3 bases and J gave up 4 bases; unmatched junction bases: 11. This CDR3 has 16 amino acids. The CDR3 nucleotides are TGTGCCAGCAGCTCCCCAGGGGGCCTTCTTCTCTATGGCTACACCTTC. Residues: CASSSPGGLLLYGYTF. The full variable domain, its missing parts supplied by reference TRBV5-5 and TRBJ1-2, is DAGVTQSPTHLIKTRGQQVTLRCSPISGHKSVSWYQQVLGQGPQFIFQYYEKEERGRGNFPDRFSARQFPNYSSELNVNALLLGDSALYLCASSSPGGLLLYGYTFGSGTRLTVV.

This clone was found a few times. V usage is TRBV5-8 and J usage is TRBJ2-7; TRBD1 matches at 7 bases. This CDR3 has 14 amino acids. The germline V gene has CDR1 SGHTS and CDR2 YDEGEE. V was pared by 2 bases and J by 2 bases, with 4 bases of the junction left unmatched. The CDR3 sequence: CASSLRGLTYEQYF. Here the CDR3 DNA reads TGTGCCAGCAGCTTAAGGGGGCTAACCTACGAGCAGTACTTC.

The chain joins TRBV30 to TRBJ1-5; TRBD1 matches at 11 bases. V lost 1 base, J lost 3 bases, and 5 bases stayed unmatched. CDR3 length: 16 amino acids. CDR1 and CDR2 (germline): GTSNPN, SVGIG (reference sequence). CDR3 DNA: TGTGCCTGGAGTGCATGGGACAGGGGGTACAATCAGCCCCAGCATTTT. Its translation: CAWSAWDRGYNQPQHF.

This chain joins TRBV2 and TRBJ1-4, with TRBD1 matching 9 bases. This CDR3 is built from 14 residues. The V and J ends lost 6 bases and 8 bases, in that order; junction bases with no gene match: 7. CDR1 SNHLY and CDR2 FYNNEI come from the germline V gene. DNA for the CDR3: TGTGCCAGCAGGGGGGACAGGGCGACCGAAAAACTGTTTTTT. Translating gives CASRGDRATEKLFF.

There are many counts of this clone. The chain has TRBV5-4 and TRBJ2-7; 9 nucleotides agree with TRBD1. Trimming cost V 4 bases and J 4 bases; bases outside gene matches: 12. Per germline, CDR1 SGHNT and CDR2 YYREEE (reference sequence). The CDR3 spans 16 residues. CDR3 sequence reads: CASSARPGTGLYEQYF. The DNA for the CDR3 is TGTGCCAGCAGCGCAAGACCCGGGACAGGGTTGTACGAGCAGTACTTC.

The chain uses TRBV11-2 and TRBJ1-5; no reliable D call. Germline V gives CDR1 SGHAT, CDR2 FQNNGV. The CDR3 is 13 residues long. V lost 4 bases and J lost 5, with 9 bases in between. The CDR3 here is CASSYTFDQPQHF. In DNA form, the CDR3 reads TGTGCCAGCAGCTATACTTTCGATCAGCCCCAGCATTTT.

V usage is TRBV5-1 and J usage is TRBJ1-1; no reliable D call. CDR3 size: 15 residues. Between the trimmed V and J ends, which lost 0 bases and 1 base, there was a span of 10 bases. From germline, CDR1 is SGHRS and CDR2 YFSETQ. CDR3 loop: CASSLVPGPNTEAFF. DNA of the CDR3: TGCGCCAGCAGCTTGGTCCCAGGCCCGAACACTGAAGCTTTCTTT.

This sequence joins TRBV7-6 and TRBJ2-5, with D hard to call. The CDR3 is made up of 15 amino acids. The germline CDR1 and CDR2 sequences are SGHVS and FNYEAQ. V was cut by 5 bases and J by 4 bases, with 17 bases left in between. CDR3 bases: TGTGCCAGCAGCCCTACAATCTGGAGCGCAGAGACCCAGTACTTC. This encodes CASSPTIWSAETQYF.

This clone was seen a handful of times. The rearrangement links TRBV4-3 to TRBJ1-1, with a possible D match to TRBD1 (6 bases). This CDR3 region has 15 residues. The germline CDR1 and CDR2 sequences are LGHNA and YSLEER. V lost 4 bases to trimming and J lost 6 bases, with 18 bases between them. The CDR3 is CASSPNVQGLSEAFF. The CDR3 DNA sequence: TGCGCCAGCAGCCCAAACGTCCAGGGGCTCTCTGAAGCTTTCTTT.